The next 25 T cell receptor beta chains were all read from a single sample in a study of blood T cell repertoires in COVID-19. The table came from immunoSEQ multiplex PCR; TCRdb's copy has only in-frame clones and leaves some out. Of just under 75,000 clones listed, roughly 83% are singletons. Sequencing input: peripheral blood. The source is an elderly man with active or convalescent COVID-19.

This clone was counted a single time. The genes are TRBV5-5 and TRBJ2-3, with D possibly being TRBD2 (7 bases). CDR1 and CDR2 from the germline V gene are SGHKS and YYEKEE (reference sequence). The CDR3 is 13 amino acids. Deletions cut 6 bases from V and 5 bases from J, with 13 bases between. The CDR3 region is CASIRGGVDTQYF. As DNA, the CDR3 is TGTGCCAGCATCAGAGGGGGGGTAGATACGCAGTATTTT.

The chain is built from TRBV7-8 and TRBJ2-5; D may be TRBD2 (6 bases). Germline CDR1 and CDR2: SGHVS and FQNEAQ. Trimming shortened V by 5 bases and J by 2 bases, and 15 bases separated the two germline ends. This CDR3 is built from 15 residues. The CDR3 sequence: CASSTIGLLQETQYF. The DNA for the CDR3 is TGTGCCAGCAGCACCATAGGACTATTACAAGAGACCCAGTACTTC. Full variable domain (rest looked up from reference TRBV7-8 and TRBJ2-5): GAGVSQSPRYKVAKRGQDVALRCDPISGHVSLFWYQQALGQGPEFLTYFQNEAQLDKSGLPSDRFFAERPEGSVSTLKIQRTQQEDSAVYLCASSTIGLLQETQYFGPGTRLLVL.

The J gene is TRBJ1-1, the V gene TRBV19; D is ambiguous. CDR1 and CDR2 from the germline V gene are LNHDA and SQIVND (reference sequence). V lost 10 bases, J lost 3 bases, and 21 bases lay in between. This CDR3 spans 15 amino acids. The DNA for the CDR3 is TGTGCCACCAATCCAGCCCCCGGGTTGTACACTGAAGCTTTCTTT. It codes for CATNPAPGLYTEAFF.

J is TRBJ2-5 and V is TRBV11-2, with D maybe TRBD1 (6 bases). The CDR3 totals 15 residues. V was shortened by 2 bases and J by 4 bases, with 14 bases between the two germline ends. Germline lookup yields CDR1 SGHAT and CDR2 FQNNGV. CDR3 in amino acids: CASSLSLTGVETQYF. Here the CDR3 DNA reads TGTGCCAGCAGCTTATCCCTGACAGGTGTAGAGACCCAGTACTTC.

The chain has TRBV5-1 and TRBJ2-2; D is possibly TRBD1 (6 bases). The CDR3 covers 13 residues. The V end was cut by 4 bases, the J end by 5 bases, with 9 bases between. Germline CDR1 and CDR2: SGHRS and YFSETQ. This CDR3 is CASSPQGTGELFF. CDR3 coding DNA: TGCGCCAGCAGCCCACAGGGAACCGGGGAGCTGTTTTTT.

Written as DNA, the CDR3 is TGTGCCTGGAAACGGGGACTGATCAATTCACCCCTCCACTTT. This gives the protein CAWKRGLINSPLHF. V gene TRBV30 combines with J gene TRBJ1-6; a weak D match, TRBD1 (5 bases). Germline V gene data show CDR1 as GTSNPN and CDR2 as SVGIG (reference sequence). V was cut by 4 bases and J by 7 bases, with 14 bases left in between. The CDR3 has 14 amino acids.

The chain couples TRBV7-2 to TRBJ2-5; TRBD2 matches 11 bases. Germline V CDR1 and CDR2: SGHTA, FQGNSA. V lost 0 bases, J lost 2 bases, and 2 bases stayed unmatched. The CDR3 covers 16 residues. DNA for the CDR3: TGTGCCAGCAGCTTAGCCGGGACTAGCGGACAAGAGACCCAGTACTTC. It codes for CASSLAGTSGQETQYF.

The chain is built from TRBV10-3 and TRBJ2-7; tentative D call: TRBD2 (6 bases). The CDR3 is made up of 14 amino acids. Per the germline V gene, CDR1 is ENHRY and CDR2 is SYGVKD. The V end lost 10 bases, the J end lost 2 bases, and 18 bases lay between the germline ends. In DNA form, the CDR3 reads TGTGCCACCAATTGTAGCGGAGGAACCTACGAGCAGTACTTC. Translation: CATNCSGGTYEQYF.

V is TRBV5-1 and J is TRBJ2-7, with 8 bases aligning to TRBD2. V gave up 0 bases and J gave up 3 bases; unmatched junction bases: 5. The CDR3 is 15 residues long. Germline CDR1 reads SGHRS; CDR2 reads YFSETQ. CDR3 sequence: CASSLGLAFNYEQYF. CDR3 sequence (DNA): TGCGCCAGCAGCTTGGGACTAGCGTTTAACTACGAGCAGTACTTC.

V is TRBV19 and J is TRBJ1-5; 11 nucleotides line up with TRBD1. CDR1 is LNHDA, CDR2 SQIVND, per germline (reference sequence). The CDR3 contains 14 residues. The trim removed 6 bases at V and 7 bases at J, leaving 5 bases unmatched. The CDR3 spells CASSGTGGGQPQHF. Written as DNA, the CDR3 is TGTGCCAGTAGCGGGACAGGGGGGGGACAGCCCCAGCATTTT.

This clone was seen just once. The chain combines TRBV5-1 with TRBJ1-6; D perhaps matches TRBD1 (5 bases). This CDR3 is 15 amino acids long. Germline values: CDR1 SGHRS, CDR2 YFSETQ. The V gene lost 3 bases and the J gene lost 8 bases, with 15 bases spanning the gap. CDR3 bases: TGCGCCAGCAGCTGGCGTGGGGACTGGGATTCACCCCTCCACTTT. The encoded protein is CASSWRGDWDSPLHF.

The V and J genes are TRBV3-1 (or the pseudogene TRBV3-2) and TRBJ2-1; 12 nucleotides line up with TRBD2. The CDR3 extends over 16 amino acids. The germline gives CDR1 LGHDT, CDR2 YNNKEL (reference sequence). With V trimmed by 4 bases and J by 5 bases, 6 bases remained unmatched. Here the CDR3 DNA reads TGTGCCAGCAGCCTCACTAGCGGGAGGCCCCACAATGAGCAGTTCTTC. Its translation: CASSLTSGRPHNEQFF.

This chain joins TRBV19 and TRBJ2-5; TRBD1 might be the D (5 bases). There are 14 residues in the CDR3. V dropped 3 bases and J dropped 5 bases, with 13 bases sitting between them. Germline V gene data show CDR1 as LNHDA and CDR2 as SQIVND (reference sequence). The DNA of the CDR3 is TGTGCCAGTAGTATTGGGGCACTGCGGGAGACCCAGTACTTC. This codes for CASSIGALRETQYF.

This chain uses TRBV29-1 with TRBJ2-5; 9 bases line up with TRBD1. Losses at the gene ends were 3 bases for V and 3 bases for J; bases not matched to a gene: 11. The length of the CDR3 is 16 residues. CDR1 is SQVTM, CDR2 ANQGSEA, per germline. CDR3 residues: CSVDKDRGGGKETQYF. In DNA form, the CDR3 reads TGCAGCGTTGACAAGGACAGGGGTGGGGGTAAAGAGACCCAGTACTTC.

As to this clone: The DNA is left out, because the CDR3 cannot be placed on it with certainty; the CDR3 is given as TCRdb lists it. The V gene is TRBV3-1 (or the pseudogene TRBV3-2), the J gene TRBJ2-3; the D call of TRBD2 is as the table states it, not checked on the DNA. The V gene's germline CDR1 is LGHDT and CDR2 YNNKEL (reference sequence). The CDR3 is made up of 13 amino acids, end residues included. CDR3 loop: CASSQVFGGGSYF.

The chain recombines TRBV5-1 with TRBJ2-7; no firm D call. This CDR3 contains 14 residues. Trimming took 0 bases from V and 2 from J, leaving 9 bases between them. Germline CDR1 and CDR2: SGHRS and YFSETQ. The CDR3 DNA sequence: TGCGCCAGCAGCTTGGAATCGTCGGCCTACGAGCAGTACTTC. Its translation is CASSLESSAYEQYF.

The rearrangement links TRBV5-1 to TRBJ2-1, with 14 bases fitting TRBD2. Per the germline V gene, CDR1 is SGHRS and CDR2 is YFSETQ. This CDR3 has 17 amino acids. J was trimmed by 7 bases and V by 2 bases; bases with no gene match: 8. In nucleotides, the CDR3 is TGCGCCAGCAGCTTACCGACGACTAGCGGGGGGGATAATGAGCAGTTCTTC. Residues: CASSLPTTSGGDNEQFF.

This sequence joins TRBV7-5 and TRBJ2-2; TRBD1 is the table's D call, not checked against the DNA. TRBV7-5 is classified as a pseudogene. CDR3 length equals 16 residues. The CDR3 coding sequence is TGTGCCAGAAGCTTAGTAGGTAACAGGGCCACCGGGGAGCTGTTTTTT. Protein product: CARSLVGNRATGELFF.

As for this clone: The same CDR3 can be traced to other DNA sequences in this sample. The chain combines TRBV5-1 with TRBJ1-2; 7 bases agree with TRBD1. The trim removed 0 bases at V and 8 bases at J, leaving 4 bases unmatched. Germline V CDR1 and CDR2: SGHRS, YFSETQ. This CDR3 is 13 amino acids long. The CDR3 DNA is TGCGCCAGCAGCTTGGGACAGGGTGGAGGCTACACCTTC. Its protein product is CASSLGQGGGYTF.

The chain combines TRBV15 with TRBJ2-4; tentatively, D is TRBD2 (5 bases). Germline values: CDR1 LNHNV, CDR2 YYDKDF (reference sequence). Trimming left V 1 base short and J 8 bases short, with 15 bases between. The CDR3 covers 15 residues. CDR3 loop: CATSRGARRLDIQYF. The CDR3, as DNA: TGTGCCACCAGCAGAGGGGCTAGGAGGCTGGACATTCAGTACTTC.

CDR3 DNA sequence: TGTGCCAGCTCACAAACAGGGGGCTACGAGCAGTACTTC. Amino acids: CASSQTGGYEQYF. The V call is TRBV18, the J call TRBJ2-7; TRBD1 matches 8 bases. Germline V lookup: CDR1 KGHSH, CDR2 LQKENI. V lost 4 bases and J lost 3; bases outside the gene matches: 2. This CDR3 is built from 13 residues.

V and J are TRBV5-4 and TRBJ1-4, with 9 bases that match TRBD1. CDR3 length equals 15 residues. The trim removed 0 bases at V and 5 bases at J, leaving 2 bases unmatched. Germline CDR1 SGHNT, CDR2 YYREEE (reference sequence). In nucleotides, the CDR3 is TGTGCCAGCAGCTTGGGAGGGACAGGGAATGAAAAACTGTTTTTT. Encoded protein: CASSLGGTGNEKLFF.

The chain combines TRBV2 with TRBJ2-5; a possible D gene is TRBD2 (7 bases). Looked up from germline, CDR1 is SNHLY and CDR2 is FYNNEI. This CDR3 region has 12 residues. The CDR3 loop reads CAGGASQETQYF. CDR3 sequence (DNA): TGTGCGGGGGGGGCCAGTCAAGAGACCCAGTACTTC.

This rearrangement joins TRBV12-3 or TRBV12-4 to TRBJ1-2; 10 nucleotides align to TRBD1. Trimming removed 6 bases from V and 7 bases from J; junction bases left unmatched: 5. The CDR3 is 13 residues long. CDR3 nucleotide sequence: TGTGCCAGCAGGGCCGGGACAGGGGTTGGCTACACCTTC. Amino acid sequence: CASRAGTGVGYTF.

This clone has a single count. This chain joins TRBV15 and TRBJ1-5; 8 positions match TRBD1. Trimming removed 0 bases from V and 7 bases from J; junction bases left unmatched: 8. Germline V CDR1 and CDR2: LNHNV, YYDKDF (reference sequence). The CDR3 extends over 16 amino acids. The CDR3 reads CATSRDRQGAGQPQHF. The CDR3 region has the DNA TGTGCCACCAGCAGAGATAGGCAGGGGGCTGGGCAGCCCCAGCATTTT.